This T cell receptor (beta chain) was observed in a study of T cells in Graves' hyperthyroidism and ophthalmopathy. The CDR3 length is 15 residues. Germline CDR1 and CDR2: SGHAT and FQNNGV. V was pared by 5 bases and J by 4 bases, with 15 bases between. Ophthalmopathy patients had moderate-to-severe active disease, CAS ≥3, NOSPECS ≥4, and disease duration under 3 months. Clinical symptoms, serum thyroxine, TRAb, thyroid ultrasound and orbital computed tomography established diagnosis. Amplification of TCR beta CDR3 regions was performed using RNA transcripts as template. With the HTBI primer set, the TCR CDR3 went through a first round of RT-PCR. TCRdb called the multiplex PCR reads again in MiXCR, with one record for every CDR3 protein. The data show around 600,000 distinct CDR3 sequences, roughly 15% seen once. This clonotype was seen at least ten times.

Material for sequencing was blood. V usage is TRBV11-2 and J usage is TRBJ1-5, with a tentative D call TRBD1 (6 bases). This TCR came from a woman between 45 and 65 years old with Graves' ophthalmopathy. The CDR3 is CASSTTGLGNQPQHF. The CDR3 nucleotides are TGTGCCAGCAGCACGACAGGACTTGGAAATCAGCCCCAGCATTTT.